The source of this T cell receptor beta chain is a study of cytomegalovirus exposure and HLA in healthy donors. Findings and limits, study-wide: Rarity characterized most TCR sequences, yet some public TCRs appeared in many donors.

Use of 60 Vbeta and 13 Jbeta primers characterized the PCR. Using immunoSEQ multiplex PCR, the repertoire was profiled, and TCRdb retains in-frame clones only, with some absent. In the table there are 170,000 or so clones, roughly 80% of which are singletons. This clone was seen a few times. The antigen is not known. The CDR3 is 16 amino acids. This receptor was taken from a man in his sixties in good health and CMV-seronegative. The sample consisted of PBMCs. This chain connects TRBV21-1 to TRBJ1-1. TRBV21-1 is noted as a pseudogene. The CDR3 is CASSKDSPGGNTEAFF. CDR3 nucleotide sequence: TGTGCCAGCAGCAAAGATAGTCCGGGAGGGAACACTGAAGCTTTCTTT.